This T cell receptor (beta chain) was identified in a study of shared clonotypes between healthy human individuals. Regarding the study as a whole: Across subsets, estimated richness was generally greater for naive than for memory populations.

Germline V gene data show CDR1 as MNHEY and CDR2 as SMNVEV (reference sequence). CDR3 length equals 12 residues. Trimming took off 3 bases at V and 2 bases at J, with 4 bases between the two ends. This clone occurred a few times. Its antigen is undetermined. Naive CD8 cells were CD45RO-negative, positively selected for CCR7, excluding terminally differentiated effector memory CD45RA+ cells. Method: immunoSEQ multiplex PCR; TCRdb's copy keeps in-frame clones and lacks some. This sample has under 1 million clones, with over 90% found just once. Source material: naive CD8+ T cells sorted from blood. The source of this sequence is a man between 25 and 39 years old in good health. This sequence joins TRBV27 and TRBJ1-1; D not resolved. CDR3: CASSFRNTEAFF. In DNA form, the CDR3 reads TGTGCCAGCAGTTTCAGAAACACTGAAGCTTTCTTT.